This passage covers 15 T cell receptor beta chains from one sample sequenced in a study of blood T cell repertoires in COVID-19. Clones were sequenced by immunoSEQ multiplex PCR, and TCRdb holds only the in-frame ones, with some missing. Of about 200,000 clones in the sample, approximately 80% were seen once. Sequences were obtained from PBMCs or T cells enriched from blood (not recorded which). These receptors originate from a woman in her thirties or forties with acute COVID-19.

This clone was detected once. This rearrangement joins TRBV10-3 to TRBJ1-5, with 10 bases matching TRBD1. The CDR3 contains 14 residues. Trimming took 3 bases from V and 7 from J; bases not matched to a gene: 3. The germline gives CDR1 ENHRY, CDR2 SYGVKD. The CDR3 DNA is TGTGCCATCAGTGATGGGACAGGGGACCAGCCCCAGCATTTT. Its protein is CAISDGTGDQPQHF.

The genes are TRBV6-5 and TRBJ2-7; tentative D call: TRBD1 (5 bases). The CDR3 spans 13 residues. CDR1 and CDR2 from the germline V gene are MNHEY and SVGAGI. V shed 7 bases and J shed 3 bases, with 13 bases lying between them. The CDR3 spells CASTTSRVYEQYF. The CDR3 DNA reads TGTGCCAGCACCACCTCCAGGGTCTACGAGCAGTACTTC.

A single count supports this clone. The chain employs TRBV19 and TRBJ1-4, with D possibly being TRBD1 (6 bases). The germline V gene encodes CDR1 LNHDA and CDR2 SQIVND (reference sequence). The CDR3 length is 13 residues. Trimming took 7 bases from V and 9 from J, leaving 15 bases between them. CDR3 DNA: TGTGCCAGTAAGGGGTCAGGGGATCAAAAACTGTTTTTT. Its protein is CASKGSGDQKLFF.

The V and J genes are TRBV9 and TRBJ1-5; weak D call: TRBD1 (6 bases). The CDR3 loop spans 19 amino acids. The germline gives CDR1 SGDLS, CDR2 YYNGEE. With 6 bases removed from V and 0 bases from J, the gap between germline ends came to 25 bases. CDR3 DNA: TGTGCCAGCACTCCTGAGGGGGGGGGCCCCTACTATAGCAATCAGCCCCAGCATTTT. It specifies CASTPEGGGPYYSNQPQHF.

This clone appeared once. The rearrangement links TRBV6-5 to TRBJ1-1; D uncertain. Germline V gene sequence: CDR1 MNHEY, CDR2 SVGAGI. With 1 base removed from V and 1 base from J, the gap between germline ends came to 7 bases. The length of the CDR3 is 14 residues. For the CDR3, the DNA is TGTGCCAGCAGTTACTTCGCAGAGAACACTGAAGCTTTCTTT. It is translated as CASSYFAENTEAFF.

The chain recombines TRBV18 with TRBJ2-7, with 7 bases lining up with TRBD1. V lost 4 bases to trimming and J lost 5 bases; unmatched junction nucleotides: 5. Germline CDR1 reads KGHSH; CDR2 reads LQKENI. The CDR3 has 13 residues. CDR3 DNA: TGTGCCAGCTCACGACAGGGAAATGACGAGCAGTACTTC. Protein: CASSRQGNDEQYF.

The chain combines TRBV7-2 with TRBJ2-7; TRBD1 agrees at 8 bases. The CDR3 covers 13 residues. The V segment lost 5 bases and the J segment 10 bases; nucleotides outside the gene matches: 10. Germline V gives CDR1 SGHTA, CDR2 FQGNSA. The CDR3 sequence: CASSAIGQGDQYF. DNA of the CDR3: TGTGCCAGCAGCGCCATCGGACAGGGCGATCAGTACTTC.

This clone was seen more than once but under ten times. The chain carries TRBV6-5 and TRBJ2-7; tentative D call: TRBD1 (5 bases). This CDR3 is 14 amino acids long. Between the trimmed V and J ends, which lost 6 bases and 4 bases, there was a span of 16 bases. Germline V gene data show CDR1 as MNHEY and CDR2 as SVGAGI. CDR3 DNA sequence: TGTGCCAGCAGCAAATTTCCTCAGGGTTACGAGCAGTACTTC. Translated, it gives CASSKFPQGYEQYF.

The rearrangement uses TRBV28 and TRBJ2-5, with 12 bases that match TRBD2. The junction had 8 bases not matched to a gene; V was cut back by 6 bases and J by 6 bases. Germline-derived CDR1 and CDR2 are MDHEN and SYDVKM. The CDR3 length is 15 residues. The chain's CDR3 is CASSYLAGGPQTQYF. CDR3 in DNA: TGTGCCAGCAGCTACCTAGCGGGAGGGCCGCAGACCCAGTACTTC.

This chain connects TRBV18 to TRBJ1-5; D is perhaps TRBD1 (6 bases). The CDR3 runs to 16 residues. The V gene lost 2 bases and the J gene lost 3 bases, with 14 bases spanning the gap. Germline loops: CDR1 KGHSH, CDR2 LQKENI. The CDR3 region is CASSPFQGNTNQPQHF. The CDR3, as DNA: TGTGCCAGCTCACCATTTCAGGGGAACACCAATCAGCCCCAGCATTTT.

The V and J genes are TRBV5-1 and TRBJ2-1; TRBD2 matches 11 bases. This CDR3 is 15 amino acids long. The germline gives CDR1 SGHRS, CDR2 YFSETQ. V shed 3 bases, J shed 3 bases, and the junction held 2 bases outside the gene matches. CDR3 protein: CASSSTSGSYNEQFF. Written as DNA, the CDR3 is TGCGCCAGCAGCTCCACTAGCGGGAGCTACAATGAGCAGTTCTTC.

This clone was counted between two and nine times. J is TRBJ2-5 and V is TRBV5-1; TRBD1 agrees at 11 bases. The CDR3 sequence is 15 residues long. Trimming took 5 bases from V and 4 from J; bases not matched to a gene: 7. CDR1 and CDR2 from the germline V gene are SGHRS and YFSETQ. The CDR3 spells CASRTGQGALETQYF. For the CDR3, the DNA is TGCGCCAGCAGAACTGGACAGGGGGCTTTAGAGACCCAGTACTTC.

V usage is TRBV6-5 and J usage is TRBJ1-2; weak D call: TRBD1 (5 bases). The CDR3 contains 14 residues. Germline V lookup: CDR1 MNHEY, CDR2 SVGAGI. V was trimmed by 6 bases and J by 2 bases, leaving 13 bases between them. CDR3 residues: CASSPDTWNYGYTF. The CDR3 DNA sequence: TGTGCCAGCAGCCCGGACACTTGGAACTATGGCTACACCTTC.

V gene TRBV7-8 combines with J gene TRBJ2-1; 9 bases line up with TRBD2. The CDR3 loop spans 16 amino acids. The germline CDR1 and CDR2 sequences are SGHVS and FQNEAQ. After removal of 0 bases from V and 4 bases from J, the junction contained 4 bases not matched to a gene. The chain's CDR3 is CASSLAWTSDYNEQFF. CDR3 DNA sequence: TGTGCCAGCAGCTTAGCGTGGACTAGCGATTACAATGAGCAGTTCTTC.

The chain uses TRBV5-1 and TRBJ2-7; TRBD2 aligns across 14 bases. In germline, CDR1 is SGHRS, CDR2 YFSETQ. The CDR3 loop spans 14 amino acids. V gave up 6 bases and J gave up 6 bases; unmatched junction bases: 5. CDR3 region: CASTPGLAGVEQYF. CDR3 in DNA: TGCGCCAGCACCCCGGGACTAGCGGGAGTCGAGCAGTACTTC.